This TCR beta chain was captured by sequencing in a study of blood T cell repertoires in COVID-19. Study background: Samples representing acute and convalescent COVID-19 were sourced from the United States, Italy and Spain. Sources were T cells, B-cell-depleted T cells, or PBMCs; the material itself was cDNA or gDNA.

This CDR3 has 15 residues. Germline V CDR1 and CDR2: SGDLS, YYNGEE. V shed 2 bases and J 1 base; nucleotides not matched to a gene: 5. The protocol was immunoSEQ multiplex PCR, while the TCRdb copy is restricted to in-frame clones and leaves out a portion. The table shows about 210,000 clones, with roughly four fifths occurring only once. The specimen sequenced was peripheral blood. The rearrangement uses TRBV9 and TRBJ2-5; TRBD1 matches at 7 bases. The sequence was obtained from a woman aged 40 to 50 with acute or convalescent COVID-19. In DNA, the CDR3 is TGTGCCAGCAGCGTCGGGACAGTGGGCCAAGAGACCCAGTACTTC. It codes for CASSVGTVGQETQYF. Using reference TRBV9 and TRBJ2-5 for the parts outside the CDR3, the full variable domain is DSGVTQTPKHLITATGQRVTLRCSPRSGDLSVYWYQQSLDQGLQFLIQYYNGEERAKGNILERFSAQQFPDLHSELNLSSLELGDSALYFCASSVGTVGQETQYFGPGTRLLVL.